This T cell receptor beta chain was documented in a study of identical twins. V lost 4 bases to trimming and J lost 1 base, with 9 bases between them. The germline V gene has CDR1 DFQATT and CDR2 SNEGSKA (reference sequence). The CDR3 totals 13 residues. The sample holds a few counts of this clonotype. One entry per CDR3 protein, called by TCRdb with MiXCR from the 5' RACE reads. The sample gives around 480,000 distinct CDR3 sequences, more than 13% of which show up once; around 0.48% is in the top ten. The data also belong to a second study, concerning yellow fever vaccine responses in identical twins.

The sequence was obtained from a woman aged 18-29 years in good health. Sequencing used CD4+ T cells sorted from blood. The chain is built from TRBV20-1 and TRBJ2-3; D may match TRBD1 or TRBD2 (5 bases each). In DNA form, the CDR3 reads TGCAGTGCTATTCGAGGGGGCACAGATACGCAGTATTTT. The encoded protein is CSAIRGGTDTQYF.